The rows below give T cell receptor beta chains drawn from one sample of a study of blood T cell repertoires in COVID-19. The assay was immunoSEQ multiplex PCR, and TCRdb's table has in-frame clones only and misses some. The top ten hold 17% of the sample, which has 150,000 to 200,000 clones, roughly 80% seen once. The sequenced sample was peripheral blood. These receptors were taken from a man aged 60 to 69 with active or convalescent COVID-19. The CDR3 runs from the conserved cysteine through the conserved F or W. D genes are given only for firm matches. Part of the rows lack a size; the others show once, few, many or a class for expanded clones.

j_gene: TRBJ2-3
v_gene: TRBV7-2
d_gene: -
abundance: -
CDR3nt: TGTGCCAGCAGCTTAGTGGCTAGCGGCACAGATACGCAGTATTTT
CDR3aa: CASSLVASGTDTQYF

j_gene: TRBJ1-6
v_gene: TRBV7-9
d_gene: -
abundance: -
CDR3nt: TGTGCCAGCAGCTCCCGTGAGGAGGGGAATTCACCCCTCCACTTT
CDR3aa: CASSSREEGNSPLHF

j_gene: TRBJ2-7
v_gene: TRBV10-3
d_gene: -
abundance: -
CDR3nt: TGTGCCATCGGAGAGAGGGCAGACAACTCCTACGAGCAGTACTTC
CDR3aa: CAIGERADNSYEQYF

j_gene: TRBJ1-1
v_gene: TRBV29-1
d_gene: -
abundance: -
CDR3nt: TGCAGCGTTGGTCAGGGTTCGAGCACTGAAGCTTTCTTT
CDR3aa: CSVGQGSSTEAFF

j_gene: TRBJ1-5
v_gene: TRBV7-9
d_gene: TRBD1
abundance: -
CDR3nt: TGTGCCAGCAGCTCTGGACAGGAAGACCATCAGCCCCAGCATTTT
CDR3aa: CASSSGQEDHQPQHF

j_gene: TRBJ1-1
v_gene: TRBV7-2
d_gene: -
abundance: -
CDR3nt: TGTGCCAGCAGCTTAAAGCAGAACACTGAAGCTTTCTTT
CDR3aa: CASSLKQNTEAFF

j_gene: TRBJ2-7
v_gene: TRBV6-2/TRBV6-3
d_gene: TRBD2
abundance: -
CDR3nt: TGTGCCAGCAGTAGCCTTAGCGGGGGGCCTTACGAGCAGTACTTC
CDR3aa: CASSSLSGGPYEQYF

j_gene: TRBJ1-1
v_gene: TRBV24-1
d_gene: TRBD1
abundance: -
CDR3nt: TGTGCCACCAGTGAACCAGGGGGCACTGAAGCTTTCTTT
CDR3aa: CATSEPGGTEAFF

j_gene: TRBJ2-7
v_gene: TRBV10-3
d_gene: TRBD2
abundance: -
CDR3nt: TGTGCCATCAGTGAAGTAGCGGGAGCGTCCTACGAGCAGTACTTC
CDR3aa: CAISEVAGASYEQYF

j_gene: TRBJ2-7
v_gene: TRBV27
d_gene: TRBD2
abundance: once
CDR3nt: TGTGCCAGCACCCTCCGCGGGGGAGGCGACGAGCAGTACTTC
CDR3aa: CASTLRGGGDEQYF

j_gene: TRBJ2-6
v_gene: TRBV2
d_gene: TRBD1
abundance: -
CDR3nt: TGTGCCAGCACCTTACAGGGGACCGGGGCCAACGTCCTGACTTTC
CDR3aa: CASTLQGTGANVLTF

j_gene: TRBJ2-7
v_gene: TRBV27
d_gene: -
abundance: -
CDR3nt: TGTGCCAGCAGTCGACAGTTAACCTACGAGCAGTACTTC
CDR3aa: CASSRQLTYEQYF

j_gene: TRBJ2-5
v_gene: TRBV7-9
d_gene: -
abundance: few
CDR3nt: TGTGCCAGCAGCTTTAGCAGGGGGAGGCAGACCCAGTACTTC
CDR3aa: CASSFSRGRQTQYF

j_gene: TRBJ1-4
v_gene: TRBV7-9
d_gene: TRBD1
abundance: -
CDR3nt: TGTGCCAGCGGTGCAGGGGGGACTAATGAAAAACTGTTTTTT
CDR3aa: CASGAGGTNEKLFF

j_gene: TRBJ2-2
v_gene: TRBV9
d_gene: -
abundance: -
CDR3nt: TGTGCCAGCAGCCCCCTCGGGACTGTCGCCGGGGAGCTGTTTTTT
CDR3aa: CASSPLGTVAGELFF

j_gene: TRBJ1-5
v_gene: TRBV5-6
d_gene: -
abundance: -
CDR3nt: TGTGCCAGCAGCCAGCACAGGGACAATCAGCCCCAGCATTTT
CDR3aa: CASSQHRDNQPQHF

j_gene: TRBJ2-3
v_gene: TRBV10-3
d_gene: TRBD1
abundance: -
CDR3nt: TGTGCCATCAGTGGAGGCAGGGGGCATTCAGATACGCAGTATTTT
CDR3aa: CAISGGRGHSDTQYF

j_gene: TRBJ2-7
v_gene: TRBV5-8
d_gene: TRBD1
abundance: -
CDR3nt: TGTGCCGGCAGCCCGTGGACAGGGCGAACACCCTACGAGCAGTACTTC
CDR3aa: CAGSPWTGRTPYEQYF

j_gene: TRBJ2-1
v_gene: TRBV24-1
d_gene: TRBD2
abundance: -
CDR3nt: TGTGCCACCAGTGACCCCAGCGGGAGGGCCATGAATGAGCAGTTCTTC
CDR3aa: CATSDPSGRAMNEQFF

j_gene: TRBJ2-1
v_gene: TRBV7-9
d_gene: -
abundance: few
CDR3nt: TGTGCCAGCAGCTTGAGCGACTCCTACAATGAGCAGTTCTTC
CDR3aa: CASSLSDSYNEQFF

j_gene: TRBJ2-1
v_gene: TRBV3-1/TRBV3-2
d_gene: TRBD2
abundance: once
CDR3nt: TGTGCCAGCAGCCAATTGGGGGGGGAGCAGTTCTTC
CDR3aa: CASSQLGGEQFF

j_gene: TRBJ1-3
v_gene: TRBV5-6
d_gene: -
abundance: -
CDR3nt: TGTGCCAGCAGCTTGCAGCGTACCGTCTCTGGAAACACCATATATTTT
CDR3aa: CASSLQRTVSGNTIYF

j_gene: TRBJ2-2
v_gene: TRBV7-9
d_gene: -
abundance: many
CDR3nt: TGTGCCAGCAGCTCCCCCGTGGGGGGAAACACCGGGGAGCTGTTTTTT
CDR3aa: CASSSPVGGNTGELFF

j_gene: TRBJ2-6
v_gene: TRBV30
d_gene: -
abundance: -
CDR3nt: TGTGCCTGGAGTGGGGACAATGATGGGGCCAACGTCCTGACTTTC
CDR3aa: CAWSGDNDGANVLTF

j_gene: TRBJ1-6
v_gene: TRBV7-3
d_gene: -
abundance: few
CDR3nt: TGTGCCAGCAGCAGCGGGACGGATTCACCCCTCCACTTT
CDR3aa: CASSSGTDSPLHF

j_gene: TRBJ2-7
v_gene: TRBV13
d_gene: -
abundance: few
CDR3nt: TGTGCCAGCAGCTCGGGGACATACGAGCAGTACTTC
CDR3aa: CASSSGTYEQYF